One T cell receptor (beta chain) is described in this entry. This clone was counted a few times. What this receptor recognizes is not known. No qualities accompany the bases; no much larger clone lies one base away. Germline trimming amounts to 3 bases on V and 5 bases on J, with 4 as the count of junction bases outside the gene matches. Spanning cysteine to phenylalanine, the CDR3 consists of 14 amino acids. Of all the DNA, just the CDR3 is kept, 42 bases in frame from base 1. The germline V gene provides CDR1 SGHRS and CDR2 YFSETQ. These data originate in a study of cytomegalovirus exposure and HLA in healthy donors (dated by TCRdb to 2017 to 2019). Looking at the study overall: An earlier analysis of approximately 640 of the donors reported about 250 Gb of sequence data and roughly 110 million unique TCR beta sequences from 150 million to 200 million T cells. In addition to the first cohort of 650 to 750 subjects, a separate validation cohort of approximately 130 different subjects was used. In a later analysis, previously published TCR beta repertoires from about 670 donors were re-analyzed and high-resolution HLA genotyping was added so that TCR occurrence patterns could be studied. The study combined high-throughput TCR immunosequencing, statistical association of individual TCRs with disease status, and machine learning to predict cytomegalovirus infection status. An early release covering 550 to 650 HLA-typed donors comprised roughly 300 gigabases of sequencing data and around 80 million unique TCR sequences. In an earlier analysis of 587 of the donors, high-throughput TCR beta sequencing was used to judge whether each TCR beta V gene segment behaved as functional or pseudogenic. Using immunosequencing, the study profiled T cell repertoires from approximately 700 subjects and related those repertoires to cytomegalovirus serostatus. Genome-wide SNP genotypes for about 65% of the roughly 670 donors were used in a later genetic analysis, which treated that subset as a discovery cohort. Rather than using new phenotypic data, the later analysis identified candidate immune exposures from TCR beta sequences and from how often those sequences occurred across donors. About five DR-DQ haplotypes were handled as single units for association and clustering because linkage in the cohort was strong. Donor age, sex, ethnicity and CMV serostatus were compiled together with the repertoire data. The number of typed donors differed by locus: about 620-640 for A, B, C, DRB1 and DQB1; 500 to 550 for DQA1; 606 for DPA1; and 400 to 480 for DPB1. Class I and class II HLA loci were covered by the typing at four-digit resolution. The study was designed to test whether signatures of past pathogen exposure could be identified by cataloging public T cell receptors. Of the 300 to 450 genotyped donors, over 70% fell in the genetic ancestry cluster associated with self-reported Caucasian donors. All discovery cohort repertoires had been generated on a single sequencing platform. Among over 350 genotyped donors of the cohort, an average of about 240,000 unique TCR beta nucleotide sequences were sequenced per donor, around a sixth of them non-productive.

The cohort comprised some 700 healthy bone marrow donors. Cohort members were all nominally healthy when sampled, although unrecorded immune exposures were likely present. The donor tested CMV seronegative, placing the donor among the 352 seronegative members of the cohort. A peripheral blood sample was collected from each donor, and TCR beta sequencing was performed on peripheral blood mononuclear cells. Genomic DNA extraction from the blood cell samples was performed with the Qiagen DNeasy Blood Extraction Kit. The receptor library was made with the immunoSEQ multiplex PCR assay. A mixture of 60 forward primers for TCR Vbeta segments and 13 reverse primers for TCR Jbeta segments was used in the multiplex PCR. Amplification of the CDR3 region of rearranged TCR beta genes was performed with a multiplex PCR assay on genomic DNA. Amplified TCR beta libraries were sequenced as 87-base-pair reads on the Illumina HiSeq System. From the authors' description of their analysis: In a later analysis, some 80 million unique TCR beta chains were counted across the 500 to 850 repertoires, and roughly 10 million of these chains were shared by at least two donors. To remove PCR and sequencing errors, raw reads were error-corrected and collapsed into unique sequences using a nearest-neighbor algorithm that merged closely related sequences. CDR3 sequences were aligned to IMGT reference sequences to assign V, D and J gene segments. Each retained sequence needed at least a six-nucleotide match to both a V gene segment and a J gene segment. Rearrangements were called productive when the CDR3 lacked stop codons and stayed in frame with V and J; all others were non-productive. CDR3 was defined by IMGT convention, running from the second conserved V-encoded cysteine to the conserved J-encoded phenylalanine. The earlier analysis of around 640 of the donors excluded sequences that lacked an unambiguous match to a single V gene segment. In an earlier analysis of approximately 550 of the donors, V segments were called functional above 56.7% productive rearrangements and were called segregating when the between-donor standard deviation exceeded 5%. A statistical classification framework was developed to diagnose cytomegalovirus status using the catalog of TCR beta chain sequences. In a later analysis, V and J genes were assigned by comparing TCR nucleotide sequences against IMGT/GENE-DB human TR gene sequences. In a later analysis, CDR3 sequences and most-parsimonious VDJ recombination scenarios were assigned using the TCRdist pipeline. In a later analysis, every TCR beta chain was defined by the combination of its CDR3 amino acid sequence and its V-gene family, and reads without a unique V-gene family were dropped. A later analysis removed 550 to 650 highly shared, low-generation-probability nucleotide sequences to deal with suspected cross-contamination and a sequencing artifact. In a later analysis, a clonal expansion index was calculated for each public chain from normalized within-repertoire ranks of inferred template counts. Generation probabilities in a later analysis came from a VDJ recombination model fitted to out-of-frame rearrangements, and those results were checked against IGoR. Hypergeometric tests were used in a later analysis to score TCR-TCR, TCR-HLA and TCR-CMV co-occurrence, with a repertoire-size bias correction applied to the TCR pairs. In a later analysis, false discovery rates were estimated by permuting HLA or CMV assignments 20 times. In a later analysis, co-occurring TCRs were grouped using DBSCAN, and TCRdist sequence similarity was added for clustering within HLA-allele-positive subsets. Co-occurrence clustering excluded repertoires with fewer than 30,000 or more than 120,000 public chains, plus five with anomalous nucleotide sharing. TCRdb took this table from immuneACCESS and kept in-frame rearrangements with V and J called. Such tables lack part of the clones; where checked against another copy, unresolved V genes explain under half of the gap, and the rest is unexplained. V and J calls and clone size follow that table, whereas D and trimming were derived from the DNA. The sample records about 80,000 clones, over 65% of which are singletons. The ten largest account for approximately 3.2% of the sample.

General findings and caveats noted by the study authors: CMV serostatus was the only immune exposure information available for the cohort. Most TCR sequences were observed very rarely across donors, whereas some public TCRs were present in many individuals. Because HLA typing was missing for some donors at each locus, association tests included only the typed subset. Sequencing depth was assumed to be roughly uniform across donors in the presence/absence analyses, though that assumption may not hold. Most CMV-associated TCR beta chains appeared to be HLA-restricted in a later analysis, and the HLA associations seemed to be driven largely by CMV exposure. A further reported finding was that TCR beta sequences accurately predicted the HLA-A and HLA-B alleles for most subjects in the first cohort. The authors suggested that the approach could potentially be extended to other disease states and immunological phenotypes. Compared with the approximately 670-donor mean, donors in an Asian-associated ancestry cluster had fewer N-insertions in productive TCRs, according to a later genetic analysis. Approximately 18 rarely observed V segments, including chromosome 9 orphons, were excluded from the earlier analysis of approximately 500 of the donors because counts were too low. This cohort had only TCR beta chains sequenced, and the lack of alpha or paired-chain data limited which features could be detected. Linkage disequilibrium might explain the correlated functional status among segregating V segments, but an unknown experimental factor could not be ruled out. The 87-base-pair reads could not distinguish some IMGT-functional V segments, including TRBV6-2 and TRBV6-3, so those segments were excluded. In vitro tests confirmed that a few of the cytomegalovirus-associated TCR beta chains recognize cytomegalovirus antigens. When HLA alleles, especially DR and DQ, strongly co-occurred, attributing TCR associations to individual alleles was difficult. A total of about 180 TCR beta chains were listed by the study as associated with cytomegalovirus. According to a later analysis, TCR association rates differed among HLA loci, with DRB1 alleles showing the most associated TCRs and HLA-C alleles showing the fewest. Specific HLA alleles were associated with 15,000 to 20,000 TCR beta sequences at a false discovery rate of 0.05 in a later analysis. Broadly in line with IMGT annotations, most TCR beta V segments showed up in productive rearrangements about 87% or about 30% of the time in an earlier analysis of several hundred of the donors. V-gene and J-gene trimming of TCR beta chains was associated with a missense DCLRE1C variant in a later genetic analysis, and the association was replicated in an independent cohort. A cluster of highly shared sequence variants was judged likely to be a technical artifact of the sequencing pipeline. In a later analysis, HLA-associated TCR beta chains showed more clonal expansion and lower generation probabilities than non-associated chains that were equally common. The classifier was reported to diagnose cytomegalovirus status with high specificity and sensitivity in both the original and validation cohorts. In a later analysis, several top co-occurrence clusters were reported to appear linked to parvovirus B19, influenza, CMV and Epstein-Barr virus.

The sequenced sample consisted of PBMCs. This chain is built from TRBV5-1 and TRBJ2-1; 8 central bases correspond to TRBD2. The source of this sequence is a man in his fifties or sixties in good health and CMV-seronegative. The nucleotide sequence is TGCGCCAGCAGCTCCGGGGGGGACCACAATGAGCAGTTCTTC. The resulting protein is CASSSGGDHNEQFF.